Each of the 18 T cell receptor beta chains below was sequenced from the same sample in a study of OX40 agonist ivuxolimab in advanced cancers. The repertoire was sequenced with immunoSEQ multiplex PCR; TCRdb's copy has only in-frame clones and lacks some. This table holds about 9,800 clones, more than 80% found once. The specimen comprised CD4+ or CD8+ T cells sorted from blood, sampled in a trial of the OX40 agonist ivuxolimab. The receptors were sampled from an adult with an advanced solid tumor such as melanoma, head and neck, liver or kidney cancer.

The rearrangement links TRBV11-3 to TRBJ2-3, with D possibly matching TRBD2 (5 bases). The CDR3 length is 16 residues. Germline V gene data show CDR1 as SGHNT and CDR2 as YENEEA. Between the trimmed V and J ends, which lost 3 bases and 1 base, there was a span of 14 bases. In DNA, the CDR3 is TGTGCCAGCAGCTTGTCGAATGAGGGCCGCACAGATACGCAGTATTTT. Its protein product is CASSLSNEGRTDTQYF.

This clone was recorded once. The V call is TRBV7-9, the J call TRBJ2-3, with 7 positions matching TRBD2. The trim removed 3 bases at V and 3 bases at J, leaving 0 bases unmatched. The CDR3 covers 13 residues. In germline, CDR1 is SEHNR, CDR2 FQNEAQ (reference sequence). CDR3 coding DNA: TGTGCCAGCAGCTTGGGGGGGACAGATACGCAGTATTTT. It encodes CASSLGGTDTQYF.

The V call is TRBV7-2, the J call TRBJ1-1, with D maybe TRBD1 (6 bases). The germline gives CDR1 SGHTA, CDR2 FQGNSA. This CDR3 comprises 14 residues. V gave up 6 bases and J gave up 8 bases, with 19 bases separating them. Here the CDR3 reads CASSRGGAEFEAFF. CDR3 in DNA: TGTGCCAGCAGTCGGGGGGGGGCGGAGTTCGAAGCTTTCTTT. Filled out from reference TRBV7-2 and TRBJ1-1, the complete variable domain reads GAGVSQSPSNKVTEKGKDVELRCDPISGHTALYWYRQSLGQGLEFLIYFQGNSAPDKSGLPSDRFSAERTGGSVSTLTIQRTQQEDSAVYLCASSRGGAEFEAFFGQGTRLTVV.

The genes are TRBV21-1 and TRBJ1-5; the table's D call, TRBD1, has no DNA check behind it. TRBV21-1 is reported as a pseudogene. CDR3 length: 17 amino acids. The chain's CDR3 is CASIPGQPAGSNQPQHF. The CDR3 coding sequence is TGTGCCAGCATCCCAGGACAGCCTGCGGGCAGCAATCAGCCCCAGCATTTT.

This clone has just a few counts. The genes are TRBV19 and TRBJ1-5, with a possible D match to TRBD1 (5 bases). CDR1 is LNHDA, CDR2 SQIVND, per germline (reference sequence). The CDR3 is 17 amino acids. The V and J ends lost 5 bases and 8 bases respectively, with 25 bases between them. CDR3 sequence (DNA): TGTGCCAGTAGTGTGCTTGTCGGGCCGACAGTTCCGGAGCCCCAGCATTTT. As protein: CASSVLVGPTVPEPQHF.

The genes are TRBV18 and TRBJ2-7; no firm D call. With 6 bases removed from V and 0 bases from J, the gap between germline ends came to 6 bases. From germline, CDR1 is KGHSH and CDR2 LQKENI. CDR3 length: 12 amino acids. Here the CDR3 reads CASSLSSYEQYF. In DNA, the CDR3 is TGTGCCAGCTCCCTCAGCTCCTACGAGCAGTACTTC.

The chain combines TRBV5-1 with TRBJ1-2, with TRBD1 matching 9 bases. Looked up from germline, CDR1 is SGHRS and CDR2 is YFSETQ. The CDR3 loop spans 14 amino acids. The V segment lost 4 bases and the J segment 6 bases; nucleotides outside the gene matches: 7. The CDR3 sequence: CASSLDRGIDGYTF. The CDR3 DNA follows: TGCGCCAGCAGCCTGGACAGGGGAATCGATGGCTACACCTTC. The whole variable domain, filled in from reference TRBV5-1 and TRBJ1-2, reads KAGVTQTPRYLIKTRGQQVTLSCSPISGHRSVSWYQQTPGQGLQFLFEYFSETQRNKGNFPGRFSGRQFSNSRSEMNVSTLELGDSALYLCASSLDRGIDGYTFGSGTRLTVV.

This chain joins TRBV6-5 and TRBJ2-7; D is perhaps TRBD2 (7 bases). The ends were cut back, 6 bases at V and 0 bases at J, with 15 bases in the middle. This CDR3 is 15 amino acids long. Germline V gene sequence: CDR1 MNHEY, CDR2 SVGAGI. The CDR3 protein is CASSPGGGRSYEQYF. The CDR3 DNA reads TGTGCCAGCAGCCCGGGGGGCGGACGCTCCTACGAGCAGTACTTC.

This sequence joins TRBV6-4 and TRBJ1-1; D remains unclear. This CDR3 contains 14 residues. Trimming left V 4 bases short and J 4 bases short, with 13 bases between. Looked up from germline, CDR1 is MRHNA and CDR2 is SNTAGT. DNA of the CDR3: TGTGCCAGCAGTGGCTCCTCGAAGAGCACTGAAGCTTTCTTT. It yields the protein CASSGSSKSTEAFF.

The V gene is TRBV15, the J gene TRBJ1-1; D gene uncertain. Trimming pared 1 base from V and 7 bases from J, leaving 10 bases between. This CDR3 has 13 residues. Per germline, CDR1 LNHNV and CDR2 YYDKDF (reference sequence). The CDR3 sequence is CATSRVRESEAFF. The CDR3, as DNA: TGTGCCACCAGCAGAGTCCGAGAGAGTGAAGCTTTCTTT.

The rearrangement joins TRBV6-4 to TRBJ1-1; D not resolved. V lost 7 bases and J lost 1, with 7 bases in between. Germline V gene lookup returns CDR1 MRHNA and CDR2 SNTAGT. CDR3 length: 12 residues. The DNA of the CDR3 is TGTGCCAGCATAGGGCAGAACACTGAAGCTTTCTTT. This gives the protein CASIGQNTEAFF.

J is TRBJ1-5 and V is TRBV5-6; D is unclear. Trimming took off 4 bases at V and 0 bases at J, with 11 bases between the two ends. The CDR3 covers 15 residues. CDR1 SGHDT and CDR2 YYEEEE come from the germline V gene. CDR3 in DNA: TGTGCCAGCAGCGCACGGCGCTATAGCAATCAGCCCCAGCATTTT. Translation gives CASSARRYSNQPQHF.

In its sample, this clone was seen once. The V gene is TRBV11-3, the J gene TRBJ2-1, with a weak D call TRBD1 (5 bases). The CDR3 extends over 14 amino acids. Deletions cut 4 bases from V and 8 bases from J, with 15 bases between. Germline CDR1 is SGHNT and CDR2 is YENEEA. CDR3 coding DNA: TGTGCCAGCAGCTCGAATTGGGGCGTAGATGAGCAGTTCTTC. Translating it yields CASSSNWGVDEQFF.

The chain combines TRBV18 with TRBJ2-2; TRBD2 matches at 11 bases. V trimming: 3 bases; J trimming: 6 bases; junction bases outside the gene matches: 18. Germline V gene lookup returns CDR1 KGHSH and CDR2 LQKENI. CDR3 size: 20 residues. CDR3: CASSPRVLAGVKNRPGELFF. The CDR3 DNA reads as TGTGCCAGCTCACCGAGGGTACTAGCGGGAGTTAAAAATCGGCCCGGGGAGCTGTTTTTT.

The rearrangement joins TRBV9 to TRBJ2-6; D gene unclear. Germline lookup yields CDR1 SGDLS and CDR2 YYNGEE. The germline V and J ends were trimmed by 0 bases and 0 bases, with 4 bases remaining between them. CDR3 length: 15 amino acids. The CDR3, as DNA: TGTGCCAGCAGCGTAGGGTCCTCTGGGGCCAACGTCCTGACTTTC. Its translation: CASSVGSSGANVLTF. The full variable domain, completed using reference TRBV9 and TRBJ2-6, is DSGVTQTPKHLITATGQRVTLRCSPRSGDLSVYWYQQSLDQGLQFLIQYYNGEERAKGNILERFSAQQFPDLHSELNLSSLELGDSALYFCASSVGSSGANVLTFGAGSRLTVL.

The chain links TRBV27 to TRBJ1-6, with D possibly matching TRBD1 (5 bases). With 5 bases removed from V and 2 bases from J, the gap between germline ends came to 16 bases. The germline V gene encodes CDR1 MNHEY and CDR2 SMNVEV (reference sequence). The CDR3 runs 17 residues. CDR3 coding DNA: TGTGCCAGCAGTAAAAGAGTAGGGGCTCCCTATAATTCACCCCTCCACTTT. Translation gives CASSKRVGAPYNSPLHF.

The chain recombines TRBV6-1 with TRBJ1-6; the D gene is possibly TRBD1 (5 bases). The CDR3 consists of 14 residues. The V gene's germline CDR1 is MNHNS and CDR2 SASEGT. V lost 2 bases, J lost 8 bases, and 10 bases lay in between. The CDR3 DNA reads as TGTGCCAGCAGTGAACGCAGGGCGGATTCACCCCTCCACTTT. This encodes CASSERRADSPLHF.

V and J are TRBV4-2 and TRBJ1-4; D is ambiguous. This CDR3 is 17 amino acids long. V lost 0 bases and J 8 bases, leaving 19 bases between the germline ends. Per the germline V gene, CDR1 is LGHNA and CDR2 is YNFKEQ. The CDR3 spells CASSQEVGRTDPEKLFF. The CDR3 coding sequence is TGTGCCAGCAGCCAAGAGGTCGGACGAACGGACCCAGAAAAACTGTTTTTT.